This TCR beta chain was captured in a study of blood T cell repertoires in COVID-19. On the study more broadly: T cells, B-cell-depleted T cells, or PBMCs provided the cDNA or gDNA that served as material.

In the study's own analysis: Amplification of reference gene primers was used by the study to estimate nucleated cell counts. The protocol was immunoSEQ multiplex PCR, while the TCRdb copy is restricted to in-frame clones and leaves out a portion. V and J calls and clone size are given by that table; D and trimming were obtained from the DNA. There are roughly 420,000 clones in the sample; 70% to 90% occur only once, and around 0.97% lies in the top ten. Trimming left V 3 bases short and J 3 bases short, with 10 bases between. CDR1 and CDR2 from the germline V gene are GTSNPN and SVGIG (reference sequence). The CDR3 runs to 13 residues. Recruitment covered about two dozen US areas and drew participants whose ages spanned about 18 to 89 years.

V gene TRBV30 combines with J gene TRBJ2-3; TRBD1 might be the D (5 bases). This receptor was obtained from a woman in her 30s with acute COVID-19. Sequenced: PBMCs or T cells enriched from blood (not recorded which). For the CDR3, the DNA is TGTGCCTGGAGCAGGGTAGAGACAGATACGCAGTATTTT. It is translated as CAWSRVETDTQYF. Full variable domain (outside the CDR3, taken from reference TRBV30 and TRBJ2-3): SQTIHQWPATLVQPVGSPLSLECTVEGTSNPNLYWYRQAAGRGLQLLFYSVGIGQISSEVPQNLSASRPQDRQFILSSKKLLLSDSGFYLCAWSRVETDTQYFGPGTRLTVL.